The 22 T cell receptor beta chains given below trace back to one sample, sequenced in a study of T cell responses to AZD1222 COVID-19 vaccine. Profiled with immunoSEQ multiplex PCR; TCRdb holds only in-frame clones, not every one. This sample yields about 150,000 clones, of which roughly 87% are seen a single time; just over 5% belongs to the top ten. The source was peripheral blood, collected on day 0 of AZD1222 vaccination. The source of these receptors is an adult in good health.

In this sample, this clone turned up once. V usage is TRBV18 and J usage is TRBJ1-6; TRBD1 is a possible D gene (6 bases). Trimming removed 2 bases at V and 7 bases at J, with 12 bases between. CDR1 and CDR2 from the germline V gene are KGHSH and LQKENI. The CDR3 loop spans 15 amino acids. The CDR3 DNA sequence: TGTGCCAGCTCACCATCCGCCCAGGGGAATTCACCCCTCCACTTT. It encodes CASSPSAQGNSPLHF.

The V call is TRBV23-1, the J call TRBJ1-5; tentative D call: TRBD1 (6 bases). TRBV23-1 is flagged as an ORF with uncertain function. V lost 6 bases to trimming and J lost 1 base, with 13 bases between them. The CDR3 runs to 15 residues. The CDR3 protein is CASSPSDSSNQPQHF. The CDR3 DNA reads TGCGCCAGCAGCCCATCGGACAGCAGCAATCAGCCCCAGCATTTT.

The chain has TRBV7-3 and TRBJ2-3, with D perhaps matching TRBD1 (5 bases). CDR1 is SGHTA, CDR2 FQGTGA, per germline. The CDR3 is 15 amino acids. V was shortened by 1 base and J by 1 base, with 9 bases between the two germline ends. The CDR3 is CASSLRGLGTDTQYF. In DNA form, the CDR3 reads TGTGCCAGCAGCTTAAGGGGCCTCGGCACAGATACGCAGTATTTT.

CDR3 sequence: CASSINRDSYGYTF. CDR3 coding DNA: TGTGCCAGCAGCATCAACCGGGACTCCTATGGCTACACCTTC. This chain joins TRBV27 and TRBJ1-2, with a possible D match to TRBD1 (5 bases). Germline-derived CDR1 and CDR2 are MNHEY and SMNVEV (reference sequence). V shed 6 bases and J shed 4 bases, with 15 bases lying between them. The CDR3 covers 14 residues.

The genes are TRBV29-1 and TRBJ1-4, with 7 bases identical to TRBD1. Germline values: CDR1 SQVTM, CDR2 ANQGSEA. The CDR3 extends over 14 amino acids. J gave up 7 bases and V 5 bases, and 10 bases lay outside the gene matches. The CDR3 reads CSVCETGKGEKLFF. The CDR3 DNA reads as TGCAGCGTTTGTGAGACAGGGAAGGGTGAAAAACTGTTTTTT.

The chain joins TRBV19 to TRBJ1-4; 7 nucleotides agree with TRBD1. V shed 6 bases and J 0 bases; nucleotides not matched to a gene: 10. The CDR3 runs to 17 residues. The germline CDR1 and CDR2 sequences are LNHDA and SQIVND (reference sequence). CDR3 sequence: CASSIRGFGATNEKLFF. The CDR3 DNA is TGTGCCAGTAGCATCAGGGGGTTTGGTGCAACTAATGAAAAACTGTTTTTT.

The chain is built from TRBV28 and TRBJ1-5; no clear D. This CDR3 contains 14 residues. Trimming removed 6 bases from V and 0 bases from J, with 9 bases in between. Germline values: CDR1 MDHEN, CDR2 SYDVKM. The CDR3 DNA follows: TGTGCCAGCAGGGATTTTAATAGCAATCAGCCCCAGCATTTT. This gives the protein CASRDFNSNQPQHF.

This sequence joins TRBV7-8 and TRBJ2-3; D gene ambiguous. Trimming cost V 1 base and J 0 bases, with 14 bases left between them. CDR1 is SGHVS and CDR2 is FQNEAQ in the germline V gene. CDR3 length equals 17 residues. CDR3 in DNA: TGTGCCAGCAGCTTAGTCTCCGGATTTACTAGCACAGATACGCAGTATTTT. Translated: CASSLVSGFTSTDTQYF.

CDR3: CASSRVLAGARDEQFF. The CDR3 nucleotides are TGTGCCAGCAGCCGGGTCCTAGCGGGAGCCCGGGATGAGCAGTTCTTC. V usage is TRBV3-1 (or the pseudogene TRBV3-2) and J usage is TRBJ2-1, with 10 nucleotides matching TRBD2. CDR3 length: 16 residues. V shed 4 bases and J 8 bases; nucleotides not matched to a gene: 11. The V gene's germline CDR1 is LGHDT and CDR2 YNNKEL (reference sequence).

J is TRBJ1-1 and V is TRBV7-7; the D is unclear. V was pared by 3 bases and J by 0 bases, with 23 bases between. Germline CDR1 SSHAT, CDR2 FNYEAQ (reference sequence). The CDR3 is 19 residues long. The DNA of the CDR3 is TGTGCCAGCAGCTTGGGATTTATAATCTCCCAAGGGCTGAACACTGAAGCTTTCTTT. Translating it yields CASSLGFIISQGLNTEAFF.

The V and J genes are TRBV2 and TRBJ2-4, with 7 positions matching TRBD1. The CDR3 spans 15 residues. Germline V gene lookup returns CDR1 SNHLY and CDR2 FYNNEI. The V gene end was trimmed by 3 bases and the J gene end by 1 base; junction bases not matched to a gene: 3. The CDR3 sequence: CASSDRGSAKNIQYF. The CDR3 coding sequence is TGTGCCAGCAGTGACAGGGGGAGTGCCAAAAACATTCAGTACTTC.

The rearrangement joins TRBV10-1 to TRBJ2-7; D remains ambiguous. The germline V gene has CDR1 WNHNN and CDR2 SYGVQD (reference sequence). The CDR3 has 11 amino acids. Trimming took 7 bases from V and 6 from J, leaving 10 bases between them. In DNA, the CDR3 is TGCGCCAGCAATGGGTGGCGCGAGCAGTACTTC. Protein sequence: CASNGWREQYF.

This clone has more than one count but fewer than ten. This chain joins TRBV12-5 and TRBJ2-3, with 10 bases identical to TRBD2. The CDR3 extends over 15 amino acids. Trimming cost V 7 bases and J 6 bases; bases outside gene matches: 10. Germline-derived CDR1 and CDR2 are LGHNT and FRNRAP. CDR3 in DNA: TGTGCTAGTGCCTTGCGAGCGGGAGGGCCGGATACGCAGTATTTT. It codes for CASALRAGGPDTQYF.

The gene calls are TRBV29-1 and TRBJ2-1; 9 nucleotides agree with TRBD2. V lost 5 bases to trimming and J lost 0 bases; unmatched junction nucleotides: 5. CDR3 size: 15 residues. Germline loops: CDR1 SQVTM, CDR2 ANQGSEA. CDR3 protein: CSVSLSGSSYNEQFF. CDR3 in DNA: TGCAGCGTTTCTCTTAGCGGGAGCTCCTACAATGAGCAGTTCTTC.

J is TRBJ1-5 and V is TRBV5-4; D is ambiguous. The germline V and J ends were trimmed by 2 bases and 3 bases, with 21 bases remaining between them. The CDR3 extends over 18 amino acids. Germline CDR1 SGHNT, CDR2 YYREEE (reference sequence). Here the CDR3 reads CASSFPSFFRRTNQPQHF. The CDR3 nucleotides are TGTGCCAGCAGCTTCCCTTCCTTTTTTAGGCGTACCAATCAGCCCCAGCATTTT.

The V gene is TRBV7-9, the J gene TRBJ2-5; 8 bases agree with TRBD2. With V trimmed by 1 base and J by 2 bases, 9 bases remained unmatched. Germline CDR1 is SEHNR and CDR2 is FQNEAQ (reference sequence). CDR3 length: 17 amino acids. The CDR3 DNA follows: TGTGCCAGCAGCTTAGTACCTAGCGGGTACTCACAAGAGACCCAGTACTTC. Amino acids: CASSLVPSGYSQETQYF. Based on the CDR3 plus reference TRBV7-9 and TRBJ2-5, the full variable domain is DTGVSQNPRHKITKRGQNVTFRCDPISEHNRLYWYRQTLGQGPEFLTYFQNEAQLEKSRLLSDRFSAERPKGSFSTLEIQRTEQGDSAMYLCASSLVPSGYSQETQYFGPGTRLLVL.

The rearrangement uses TRBV20-1 and TRBJ2-7, with TRBD2 matching 7 bases. Germline CDR1 and CDR2: DFQATT and SNEGSKA (reference sequence). The CDR3 runs to 14 residues. Trimming cost V 3 bases and J 2 bases; bases outside gene matches: 7. For the CDR3, the DNA is TGCAGTGCTAGTAGCGGGTTCCCGCCCTACGAGCAGTACTTC. It yields the protein CSASSGFPPYEQYF.

The V gene is TRBV18, the J gene TRBJ2-1, with D unclear. Germline CDR1 and CDR2: KGHSH and LQKENI. This CDR3 spans 15 amino acids. Trimming cost V 3 bases and J 3 bases, with 12 bases left between them. The CDR3 nucleotides read TGTGCCAGCTCACCTGGGCGTGAGGTCTACAATGAGCAGTTCTTC. Its protein product is CASSPGREVYNEQFF.

The rearrangement uses TRBV5-1 and TRBJ2-7; D is perhaps TRBD1 (6 bases). V was trimmed by 0 bases and J by 5 bases, leaving 12 bases between them. The germline CDR1 and CDR2 sequences are SGHRS and YFSETQ. CDR3 length: 14 amino acids. In DNA form, the CDR3 reads TGCGCCAGCAGCTTGGGACAGGTTGGCGACGAGCAGTACTTC. It codes for CASSLGQVGDEQYF.

This chain's CDR3 is CASSLYPLLNTEAFF. The DNA for the CDR3 is TGTGCCAGCAGCTTGTACCCTCTTTTAAACACTGAAGCTTTCTTT. The chain has TRBV5-4 and TRBJ1-1; D unclear. V dropped 1 base and J dropped 2 bases, with 12 bases sitting between them. The CDR3 covers 15 residues. In germline, CDR1 is SGHNT, CDR2 YYREEE (reference sequence).

The chain uses TRBV3-1 (or the pseudogene TRBV3-2) and TRBJ2-3; TRBD2 is a possible D gene (5 bases). Trimming pared 6 bases from V and 2 bases from J, leaving 9 bases between. This CDR3 contains 13 residues. CDR1 and CDR2 (germline): LGHDT, YNNKEL (reference sequence). CDR3 region: CASRLLATDTQYF. The CDR3 DNA sequence: TGTGCCAGCAGACTGCTAGCCACAGATACGCAGTATTTT.

The chain is built from TRBV7-3 and TRBJ1-6, with D possibly being TRBD1 (6 bases). There are 15 residues in the CDR3. Looked up from germline, CDR1 is SGHTA and CDR2 is FQGTGA. Deletions cut 1 base from V and 10 bases from J, with 14 bases between. The chain's CDR3 is CASSLIGGRNSPLHF. CDR3 coding DNA: TGTGCCAGCAGCTTAATCGGGGGGCGCAACTCACCCCTCCACTTT.